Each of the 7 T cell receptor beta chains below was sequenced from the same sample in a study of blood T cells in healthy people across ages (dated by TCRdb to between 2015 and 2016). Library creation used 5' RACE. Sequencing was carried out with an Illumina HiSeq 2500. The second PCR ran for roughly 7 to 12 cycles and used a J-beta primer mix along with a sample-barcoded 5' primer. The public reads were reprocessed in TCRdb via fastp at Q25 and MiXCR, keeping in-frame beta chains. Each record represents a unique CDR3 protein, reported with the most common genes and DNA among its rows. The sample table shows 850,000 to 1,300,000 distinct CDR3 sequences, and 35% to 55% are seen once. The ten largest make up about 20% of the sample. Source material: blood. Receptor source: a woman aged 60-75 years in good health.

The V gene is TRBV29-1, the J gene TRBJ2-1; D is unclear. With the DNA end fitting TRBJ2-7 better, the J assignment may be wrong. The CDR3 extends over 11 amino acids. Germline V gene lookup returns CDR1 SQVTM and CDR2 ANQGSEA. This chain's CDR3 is CSVGFWYEQYF. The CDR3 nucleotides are TGCAGCGTCGGGTTTTGGTACGAGCAGTACTTC.

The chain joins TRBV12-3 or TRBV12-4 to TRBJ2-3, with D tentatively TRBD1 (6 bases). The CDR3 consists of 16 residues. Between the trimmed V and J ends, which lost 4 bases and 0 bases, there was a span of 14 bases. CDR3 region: CASSSQPGQSTDTQYF. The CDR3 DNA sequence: TGTGCCAGCAGTTCCCAACCGGGACAAAGCACAGATACGCAGTATTTT.

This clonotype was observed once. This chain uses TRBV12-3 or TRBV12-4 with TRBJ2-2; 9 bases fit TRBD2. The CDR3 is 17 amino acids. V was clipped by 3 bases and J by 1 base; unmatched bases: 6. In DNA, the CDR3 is TGTGCCAGCAGTTTTGGCGGGAGGGCCGAGAACACCGGGGAGCTGTTTTTT. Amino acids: CASSFGGRAENTGELFF.

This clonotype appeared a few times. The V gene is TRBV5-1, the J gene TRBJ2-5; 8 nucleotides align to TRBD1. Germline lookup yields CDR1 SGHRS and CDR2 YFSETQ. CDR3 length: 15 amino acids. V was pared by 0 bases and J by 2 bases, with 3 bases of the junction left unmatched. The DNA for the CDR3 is TGCGCCAGCAGCTTGGAACAGGGGGAACAAGAGACCCAGTACTTC. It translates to CASSLEQGEQETQYF.

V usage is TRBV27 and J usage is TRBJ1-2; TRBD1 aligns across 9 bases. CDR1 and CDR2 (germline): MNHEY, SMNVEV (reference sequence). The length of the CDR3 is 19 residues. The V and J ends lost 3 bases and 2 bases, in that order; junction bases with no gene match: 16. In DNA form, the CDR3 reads TGTGCCAGCAGTTTCTCCACAGGGGGCAGTAGCCCCACGAACTATGGCTACACCTTC. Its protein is CASSFSTGGSSPTNYGYTF.

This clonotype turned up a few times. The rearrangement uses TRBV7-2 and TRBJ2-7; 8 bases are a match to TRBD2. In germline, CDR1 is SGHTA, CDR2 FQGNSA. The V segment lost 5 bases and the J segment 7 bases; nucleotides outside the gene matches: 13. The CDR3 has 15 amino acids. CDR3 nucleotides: TGTGCCAGCAGCGCCCGAGCCCAGCGGGAGTTAGAGCAGTACTTC. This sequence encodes CASSARAQRELEQYF.

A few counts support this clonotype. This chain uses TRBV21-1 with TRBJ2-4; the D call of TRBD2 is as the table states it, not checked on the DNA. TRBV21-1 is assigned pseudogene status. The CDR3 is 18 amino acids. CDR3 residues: CASSRGTSGRMAKNIQYF. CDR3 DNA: TGTGCCAGCAGCAGAGGGACTAGCGGGAGGATGGCCAAAAACATTCAGTACTTC.